Here is one TCR beta chain with its context. Its specificity is unknown. The data were taken from a study of post-analysis software for immune sequencing data. For the study at large: Patients had relapsing-remitting, secondary progressive or progressive-relapsing multiple sclerosis; some lacked subtype. The study's findings and limits: Patients had higher frequencies than controls of roughly five TRBV segments, including TRBV5-6, TRBV5-1 and TRBV20-1. Same-batch samples co-clustered strongly by F measure. Compared with controls, patients showed significantly lower normalized Chao1 diversity.

The V and J ends lost 0 bases and 2 bases, in that order; junction bases with no gene match: 7. The CDR3 loop spans 16 amino acids. Looked up from germline, CDR1 is DFQATT and CDR2 is SNEGSKA (reference sequence). Unique molecular identifiers had been added to the TCR beta cDNA libraries. Each batch of about 0.85 to 10 million T cells produced approximately 470,000 cDNA molecules. MiXCR, run by TCRdb on the PCR reads, gives a single entry per CDR3 protein. The sample holds about 460,000 distinct CDR3 sequences, over 35% seen once. The chain recombines TRBV20-1 with TRBJ2-1, with 7 bases identical to TRBD2. Sequencing input: blood. This receptor was obtained from a girl aged 5-17 years with multiple sclerosis. CDR3 loop: CSARDGAGEPYNEQFF. The CDR3 nucleotides read TGCAGTGCTAGAGATGGGGCGGGAGAACCCTACAATGAGCAGTTCTTC.